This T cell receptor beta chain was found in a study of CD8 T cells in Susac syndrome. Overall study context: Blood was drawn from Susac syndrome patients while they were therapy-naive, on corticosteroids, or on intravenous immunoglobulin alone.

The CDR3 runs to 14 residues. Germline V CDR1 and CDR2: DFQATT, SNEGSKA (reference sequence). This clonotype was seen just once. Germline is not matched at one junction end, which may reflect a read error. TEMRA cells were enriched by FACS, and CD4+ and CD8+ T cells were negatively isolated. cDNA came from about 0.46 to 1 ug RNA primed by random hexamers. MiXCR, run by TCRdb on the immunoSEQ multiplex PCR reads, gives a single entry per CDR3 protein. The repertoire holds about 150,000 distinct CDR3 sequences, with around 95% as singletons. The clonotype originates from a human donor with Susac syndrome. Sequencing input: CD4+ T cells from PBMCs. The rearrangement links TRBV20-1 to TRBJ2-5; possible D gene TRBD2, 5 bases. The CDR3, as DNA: TGCAGTGCCAGAGACCTCCCGGGAAGGGAGACCCAGTACTTC. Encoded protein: CSARDLPGRETQYF.